This TCR beta chain originates from a study of beta chain features in type 1 diabetes. Whole-study context: Examination of sorted cells across all samples involved around 98 million cells.

There was one heparinised blood draw per donor, averaging around 0.11 L. The investigators reverse transcribed all of the isolated RNA, so they sequenced expressed TCRB transcripts. Several million reads were obtained on average from naive, central memory and regulatory T cell samples. Generated by immunoSEQ multiplex PCR, the TCRdb table keeps only in-frame clones and is missing some. Among approximately 130,000 clones listed, roughly 17% were seen once. This clone is medium-sized in the sample. The antigen is undetermined. At one end, the junction sequence differs from germline, possibly due to a read error. The CDR3 is made up of 13 amino acids. Germline assignment: CDR1 SSHAT and CDR2 FNYEAQ (reference sequence). The study's findings and limits: Among all four CD4+ subsets, Type 1 diabetes patients had TCRB CDR3s that were moderately but significantly shorter.

Sequences were obtained from central memory CD4+ T cells from blood. This chain links TRBV7-7 with TRBJ2-5; 12 nucleotides line up with TRBD2. This receptor was taken from a man aged 18 to 30 with type 1 diabetes. CDR3 bases: TGTGCTAGCAGCGGACTAGCGGGGGAGACCCAGTACTTC. Protein product: CASSGLAGETQYF.